This T cell receptor (beta chain) came from a study of blood T cell repertoires in COVID-19. At the level of the study: Collection of acute and convalescent COVID-19 samples took place in the United States, Italy and Spain. T cells, B-cell-depleted T cells, or PBMCs provided the cDNA or gDNA that served as material.

In the authors' methods: By means of reference gene primer amplification, nucleated cell counts were estimated. Some clones are missing from TCRdb's copy, which holds only in-frame ones; the method was immunoSEQ multiplex PCR. V and J calls and clone size are those listed in that table; D and trimming were worked out from the DNA. Of fewer than 100,000 clones in the sample, 75% to 85% were seen once. Trimming pared 0 bases from V and 2 bases from J, leaving 14 bases between. This CDR3 contains 16 residues. Germline CDR1 is SEHNR and CDR2 is FQNEAQ (reference sequence). The V gene is TRBV7-9, the J gene TRBJ2-7; D is possibly TRBD2 (6 bases). Material: peripheral blood. This receptor was taken from a woman aged 70-85 years with acute or convalescent COVID-19. The CDR3 protein is CASSLAGGIITYEQYF. The DNA for the CDR3 is TGTGCCAGCAGCTTAGCGGGCGGGATCATTACCTACGAGCAGTACTTC.